This T cell receptor beta chain emerged from a study of CD8 T cells in ankylosing spondylitis. This clonotype was seen at least ten times. Its antigen is not identified. Looked up from germline, CDR1 is SGHRS and CDR2 is YFSETQ. The CDR3 sequence is 15 residues long. J gave up 5 bases and V 4 bases, and 5 bases lay outside the gene matches. Study observations and caveats: Typical of ankylosing spondylitis blood, it appeared, was a TCR beta motif of eight highly homologous variants. Prior work had noted some motif variants in reactive arthritis blood and synovial fluid. Enrichment of disease-linked clones was reportedly significant in matched ankylosing spondylitis synovial fluid.

Quantitative molecular-barcoded 5'-RACE generated the TCR beta libraries. TCRdb re-derived calls from the 5' RACE reads in MiXCR, one entry per CDR3 protein. The repertoire holds 200,000 to 250,000 distinct CDR3 sequences, with roughly 24% as singletons. Material for sequencing was blood, either unsorted or a sorted T cell fraction (not recorded which). V usage is TRBV5-1 and J usage is TRBJ2-1; 11 bases line up with TRBD2. The sequence was obtained from a male donor with ankylosing spondylitis or in good health (not recorded which). CDR3 sequence (DNA): TGCGCCAGCAGCCCCGGGACTAGCGGAGACAATGAGCAGTTCTTC. Residues: CASSPGTSGDNEQFF.